What follows are 20 T cell receptor beta chains derived from one specimen sequenced in a study of T cells in Graves' hyperthyroidism and ophthalmopathy. TCR beta CDR3 region amplification was performed from RNA transcripts. When the TCR CDR3 underwent first-round RT-PCR, the HTBI primer set was used. From the multiplex PCR reads, TCRdb called clonotypes with MiXCR, one entry per CDR3 protein. The profile shows about 210,000 distinct CDR3 sequences, 17% of them singletons. The source material was blood. The receptors stem from a man aged 45 to 65 with Graves' hyperthyroidism.

This clonotype has a count of ten or more. This chain joins TRBV3-1 and TRBJ2-1; TRBD2 agrees at 9 bases. This CDR3 is 17 amino acids long. Germline values: CDR1 LGHDT, CDR2 YNNKEL (reference sequence). The V gene end was trimmed by 0 bases and the J gene end by 2 bases; junction bases not matched to a gene: 5. The CDR3 DNA follows: TGTGCCAGCAGCCAAGAAACAGCGGGAGGCCCCTACAATGAGCAGTTCTTC. It yields the protein CASSQETAGGPYNEQFF.

Only a few counts were recorded for this clonotype. The chain couples TRBV30 to TRBJ2-7; D unclear. This CDR3 is built from 11 residues. Germline assignment: CDR1 GTSNPN and CDR2 SVGIG (reference sequence). V lost 2 bases and J lost 2, with 4 bases in between. CDR3 sequence reads: CAWSPTYEQYF. Written as DNA, the CDR3 is TGTGCCTGGAGTCCGACCTACGAGCAGTACTTC.

This sequence joins TRBV4-1 and TRBJ2-7, with unresolved D. There are 17 residues in the CDR3. Germline V gives CDR1 MGHRA, CDR2 YSYEKL. V shed 1 base and J shed 0 bases, with 16 bases lying between them. CDR3 loop: CASSQAPPPGSSYEQYF. The CDR3 region has the DNA TGCGCCAGCAGCCAAGCACCCCCTCCCGGTAGCTCCTACGAGCAGTACTTC.

This clonotype was observed many times. The V and J genes are TRBV3-1 and TRBJ1-2; perhaps TRBD1 as D (6 bases). The V gene lost 2 bases and the J gene lost 6 bases, with 16 bases spanning the gap. The CDR3 is made up of 15 amino acids. Germline CDR1 LGHDT, CDR2 YNNKEL (reference sequence). The CDR3 loop reads CASSQTGARGHGYTF. The CDR3 DNA reads TGTGCCAGCAGCCAAACGGGGGCTCGGGGACATGGCTACACCTTC.

This clonotype turned up a few times. The chain is built from TRBV28 and TRBJ2-4, with D possibly being TRBD1 (6 bases). CDR1 MDHEN and CDR2 SYDVKM come from the germline V gene. There are 16 residues in the CDR3. The ends were cut back, 2 bases at V and 6 bases at J, with 17 bases in the middle. CDR3 in DNA: TGTGCCAGCAGTTTAGGGCTGGGCAGGGGATTAAACATTCAGTACTTC. Amino acids: CASSLGLGRGLNIQYF.

This clonotype was counted ten times or more. The DNA of the CDR3 is TGTGCCAGCAGCGTGGCGGGACAGGGGTTTGGTTTTTATGGCTACACCTTC. Translation: CASSVAGQGFGFYGYTF. The V gene is TRBV11-3, the J gene TRBJ1-2; 10 bases fit TRBD1. CDR1 and CDR2 from the germline V gene are SGHNT and YENEEA. V was clipped by 5 bases and J by 5 bases; unmatched bases: 14. CDR3 length equals 17 residues.

The sample holds many counts of this clonotype. The chain carries TRBV30 and TRBJ1-6; 8 nucleotides agree with TRBD1. V lost 3 bases to trimming and J lost 5 bases; unmatched junction nucleotides: 3. From germline, CDR1 is GTSNPN and CDR2 SVGIG (reference sequence). This CDR3 region has 14 residues. CDR3 nucleotide sequence: TGTGCCTGGAGCCGGGGACAGGATAATTCACCCCTCCACTTT. Its translation is CAWSRGQDNSPLHF.

This clonotype came up many times. The chain combines TRBV6-1 with TRBJ1-5, with TRBD1 identical over 11 bases. This CDR3 is 16 amino acids long. V lost 4 bases to trimming and J lost 3 bases; unmatched junction nucleotides: 5. The germline V gene has CDR1 MNHNS and CDR2 SASEGT. The CDR3 bases are TGTGCCAGCAGTGGGGGACAGGGGGGTACCAATCAGCCCCAGCATTTT. Residues: CASSGGQGGTNQPQHF.

There are a few counts of this clonotype. The V gene is TRBV27, the J gene TRBJ2-7; D might be TRBD1 (6 bases). This CDR3 contains 14 residues. Trimming shortened V by 2 bases and J by 4 bases, and 12 bases separated the two germline ends. Germline V gene sequence: CDR1 MNHEY, CDR2 SMNVEV (reference sequence). CDR3: CASSLTGLTYEQYF. The CDR3 DNA is TGTGCCAGCAGTTTAACAGGGCTCACGTACGAGCAGTACTTC.

This clonotype was seen a handful of times. This sequence joins TRBV20-1 and TRBJ2-7, with D maybe TRBD2 (5 bases). The CDR3 has 15 residues. V was clipped by 3 bases and J by 0 bases, with 15 bases between them. Germline V gene lookup returns CDR1 DFQATT and CDR2 SNEGSKA (reference sequence). The CDR3 is CSASPLENSSYEQYF. The CDR3 DNA follows: TGCAGTGCTAGCCCACTAGAAAATAGCTCCTACGAGCAGTACTTC.

This clonotype has a count of ten or more. J is TRBJ1-2 and V is TRBV3-1; a possible D gene is TRBD1 (6 bases). The germline gives CDR1 LGHDT, CDR2 YNNKEL (reference sequence). The V end was cut by 4 bases, the J end by 8 bases, with 14 bases between. The CDR3 extends over 13 amino acids. CDR3 nucleotide sequence: TGTGCCAGCAGCCCCCAAGGGGGGCGAGGCTACACCTTC. It specifies CASSPQGGRGYTF.

V is TRBV7-6 and J is TRBJ2-6; 7 bases fit TRBD2. This CDR3 is 16 amino acids long. V was pared by 2 bases and J by 2 bases, with 3 bases of the junction left unmatched. Per germline, CDR1 SGHVS and CDR2 FNYEAQ. The chain's CDR3 is CASSLSGGAGANVLTF. The DNA for the CDR3 is TGTGCCAGCAGCTTAAGTGGGGGGGCTGGGGCCAACGTCCTGACTTTC.

This clonotype was recorded at least ten times. This chain connects TRBV2 to TRBJ1-4; maybe TRBD1 (5 bases). The CDR3 is made up of 13 amino acids. The V end lost 7 bases, the J end lost 2 bases, and 8 bases lay between the germline ends. Germline V CDR1 and CDR2: SNHLY, FYNNEI. DNA for the CDR3: TGTGCCAGCACCAGGGAGACTAATGAAAAACTGTTTTTT. It yields the protein CASTRETNEKLFF. The whole variable domain, remainder taken from reference TRBV2 and TRBJ1-4, is EPEVTQTPSHQVTQMGQEVILRCVPISNHLYFYWYRQILGQKVEFLVSFYNNEISEKSEIFDDQFSVERPDGSNFTLKIRSTKLEDSAMYFCASTRETNEKLFFGSGTQLSVL.

In regard to this clonotype: The conserved final phenylalanine or tryptophan is absent from the CDR3, which likely points to a read error. The chain uses TRBV10-3 and TRBJ2-5; D not certain. The germline V gene encodes CDR1 ENHRY and CDR2 SYGVKD. The CDR3 has 13 amino acids. V lost 4 bases and J lost 0, with 6 bases in between. This CDR3 reads CAISGTDQETQYL. CDR3 DNA sequence: TGTGCCATCAGTGGGACCGACCAAGAGACCCAGTACCTC.

In this sample, this clonotype turned up many times. The rearrangement uses TRBV27 and TRBJ2-1; D is unresolved. V dropped 5 bases and J dropped 5 bases, with 10 bases sitting between them. This CDR3 region has 13 residues. Germline-derived CDR1 and CDR2 are MNHEY and SMNVEV (reference sequence). This CDR3 reads CASSPTNNNEQFF. The CDR3 nucleotides read TGTGCCAGCAGTCCCACCAACAACAATGAGCAGTTCTTC.

This chain uses TRBV27 with TRBJ2-3, with 11 bases fitting TRBD2. Germline assignment: CDR1 MNHEY and CDR2 SMNVEV (reference sequence). Trimming at V came to 0 bases and at J to 2 bases, leaving 16 bases not matched to a gene. The length of the CDR3 is 21 residues. In DNA, the CDR3 is TGTGCCAGCAGTTTATCGACGACCCTTTTGCTAGCGGGAGGCAACACAGATACGCAGTATTTT. Translated: CASSLSTTLLLAGGNTDTQYF.

Concerning this clonotype itself: Being one base from a much bigger clone, this may be a read error. The V gene is TRBV12-3 or TRBV12-4, the J gene TRBJ2-3, with no clear D. V shed 7 bases and J shed 10 bases, with 15 bases lying between them. The CDR3 consists of 12 residues. This CDR3 reads CASTLAAGAQYF. The CDR3 nucleotides read TGTGCCAGCACCCTCGCGGCTGGGGCGCAGTATTTT.

This clonotype occurred a few times. This chain connects TRBV2 to TRBJ2-7; TRBD2 might be the D (6 bases). The CDR3 consists of 16 residues. The V end lost 7 bases, the J end lost 0 bases, and 19 bases lay between the germline ends. The germline V gene has CDR1 SNHLY and CDR2 FYNNEI. CDR3: CASNRDGLATSYEQYF. As DNA, the CDR3 is TGTGCCAGCAACCGGGATGGGCTAGCGACCTCCTACGAGCAGTACTTC.

The table lists this clonotype with many counts. CDR3 sequence (DNA): TGTGCCAGCAGCGTAAATAGCGGGGACTACAATGAGCAGTTCTTC. Its protein product is CASSVNSGDYNEQFF. The chain recombines TRBV9 with TRBJ2-1; 8 nucleotides agree with TRBD2. Germline loops: CDR1 SGDLS, CDR2 YYNGEE. V trimming: 1 base; J trimming: 3 bases; junction bases outside the gene matches: 3. The CDR3 is made up of 15 amino acids.

This clonotype was detected once. This sequence joins TRBV5-5 and TRBJ2-7; no reliable D call. Germline V CDR1 and CDR2: SGHKS, YYEKEE (reference sequence). There are 14 residues in the CDR3. V was clipped by 1 base and J by 0 bases, with 8 bases between them. Written as DNA, the CDR3 is TGTGCCAGCAGCTTGATGGGAAGCTCCTACGAGCAGTACTTC. This gives the protein CASSLMGSSYEQYF.